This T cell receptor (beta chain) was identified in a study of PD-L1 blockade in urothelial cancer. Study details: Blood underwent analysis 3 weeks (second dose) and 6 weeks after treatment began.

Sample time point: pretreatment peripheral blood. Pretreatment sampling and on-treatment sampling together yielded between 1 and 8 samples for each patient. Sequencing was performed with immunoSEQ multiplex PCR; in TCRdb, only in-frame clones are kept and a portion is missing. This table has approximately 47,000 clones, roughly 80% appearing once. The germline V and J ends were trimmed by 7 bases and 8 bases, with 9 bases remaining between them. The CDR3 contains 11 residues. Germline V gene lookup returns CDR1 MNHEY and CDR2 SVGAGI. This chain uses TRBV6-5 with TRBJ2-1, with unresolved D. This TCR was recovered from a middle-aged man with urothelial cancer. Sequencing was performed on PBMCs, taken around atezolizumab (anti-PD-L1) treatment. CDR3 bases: TGTGCCAGCACGCGAGGTGATGAGCAGTTCTTC. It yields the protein CASTRGDEQFF.